This T cell receptor (beta chain) stems from a study of PD-1 blockade in mismatch repair-deficient tumors. Looking at the study overall: All were previously treated, progressing patients with some twelve mismatch repair-deficient cancer types.

From germline, CDR1 is MGHRA and CDR2 YSYEKL. The CDR3 contains 16 residues. The V and J ends lost 1 base and 7 bases respectively, with 17 bases between them. Every patient had mismatch repair deficiency by PCR or immunohistochemistry. TCRs were sequenced from a few patients responding to pembrolizumab. Study conclusions and caveats: Tumor-resident clones, often undetectable pretreatment in blood, expanded then contracted after pembrolizumab.

The data were produced by immunoSEQ multiplex PCR, yet TCRdb's version contains in-frame clones alone and is incomplete. The data hold about 100,000 clones, with about four fifths observed a single time. Regarding this clone: What it binds is unknown.

V is TRBV4-1 and J is TRBJ1-5; perhaps TRBD1 as D (6 bases). The sequencing used peripheral blood, collected approximately 8 months after starting pembrolizumab. This TCR was recovered from an adult with mismatch repair-deficient cancer. Here the CDR3 DNA reads TGCGCCAGCAGCCAAGCTAACCTACAGGGTAGACAGCCCCAGCATTTT. The encoded protein is CASSQANLQGRQPQHF.